This TCR beta chain was captured by sequencing in a study of vaccination effects on CD4 cells after COVID-19 (dated by TCRdb to the early 2020s). Looking at the study overall: Participants received two doses of either the BNT162b2 or the mRNA-1273 mRNA SARS-CoV-2 vaccine. SARS-CoV-2 spike-specific CD4+ TCR repertoires were compared before and after mRNA vaccination in COVID-19 convalescent patients and in infection-naive vaccine recipients. The full study included ten to eleven COVID-19 convalescent patients and several SARS-CoV-2-naive healthy vaccine recipients. In the study, cultures from other donors were sequenced using the Oncomine TCR Beta short-read assay on an Illumina iSeq 100. The paper's findings and limits, for the study overall: In healthy vaccine recipients, vaccine-induced clones were almost all SARS-CoV-2 mono-reactive, with only 1 of 255 being cross-reactive with common cold coronaviruses. Limitations of the study were the small number of convalescent patients and the absence of early post-infection timepoints. Clones induced by infection and clones induced by vaccination both contracted markedly at late timepoints after vaccination, which fits with T cell responses waning over time.

V is reduced by 2 bases and J by 4 bases, leaving a spacing of 8 bases between them. The CDR3 sequence holds 13 residues, the cysteine and phenylalanine included. The only DNA kept is the CDR3, 39 bases in frame from the first base. According to the germline V gene, CDR1 reads SGHAT and CDR2 reads FQNNGV. In the ViraFEST assay, PBMC were stimulated with viral peptide pools, and antigen-specific CD4+ T cell clonotypes were then identified by expansion using TCR sequencing. After less than 13 days of culture, CD4+ T cells were isolated with the EasySep CD4+ T cell isolation kit. None of the healthy vaccine recipients had a prior SARS-CoV-2 infection, which was confirmed by nucleocapsid antibody tests that came back negative both before and after vaccination. Around 2 million PBMC per well were cultured in IMDM with about 4.5% human AB serum, 10 IU/ml IL-2 and gentamicin, plus 10 ug/ml peptides. On days 3 and 7, half of the culture medium was replaced with fresh IL-2-containing medium. Each peptide stimulation condition was cultured in triplicate wells unless otherwise noted. PBMC were separated from whole blood using Ficoll-Paque Plus gradient centrifugation and were then either cryopreserved at -140C or used fresh. The overlapping peptide pools covered the spike proteins of SARS-CoV-2 as well as those of the common cold coronaviruses HCoV-NL63, HCoV-OC43 and HCoV-229E. Genomic DNA was extracted from cultured CD4+ T cells with the QIAamp micro DNA kit.

Comment on this clone: It lacks a known antigen. Base qualities are missing; no much larger clone stands one base away.

The library was built by means of the immunoSEQ multiplex PCR assay. DNA from the CD4+ T cells that had been cultured and isolated underwent TCR beta CDR3 sequencing. For the original study's pipeline: Non-productive TCR sequences were discarded, and reads were trimmed to the CDR3 region, with only CDR3s of 7 or more amino acids retained. Antigen-specific clonotypes were identified using the MANAFEST web app by comparison of expansion in peptide wells against reference cultures. To be called positive, a clone needed expansion at FDR<0.05 compared with the reference and with all other wells, an odds ratio greater than 5, and a frequency greater than 0.1% in two replicate wells. Cross-reactive clonotypes were defined as significantly expanded in SARS-CoV-2 spike wells and in at least one common cold coronavirus spike condition. CDR3 similarity was assessed by Levenshtein distance with the stringdist R package, and unrooted trees were built with ape in R 3.6.1. The source is immuneACCESS, and TCRdb retained only in-frame sequences with V and J called. Part of the clones is not carried over; for the studies checked, unresolved V genes explain less than half of this, and the remainder is unexplained. The V and J calls and clone size come from that table; D and trimming were worked out from the DNA. A total of about 37,000 clones appear in this sample, under 70% of them only once. The top ten clonotypes cover about 15% of the sample.

This TCR was sampled from a human donor who received a COVID-19 vaccine. The sample consisted of CD4+ T cells from PBMCs cultured with HCoV-OC43 spike peptides, taken before COVID-19 vaccination. In the paper's terms, the cell subset or site label means: HCoV-OC43 spike overlapping peptide pool stimulation. The V and J segments used are TRBV11-2 and TRBJ1-2; the D segment could be TRBD1, given 5 matching bases. The DNA sequence is as follows: TGTGCCAGCAGCTTACAGGGCCCCTATGGCTACACCTTC. Its translation reads: CASSLQGPYGYTF. With the rest looked up from the reference TRBV11-2 and TRBJ1-2 genes rather than sequenced, the full variable domain is EAGVAQSPRYKIIEKRQSVAFWCNPISGHATLYWYQQILGQGPKLLIQFQNNGVVDDSQLPKDRFSAERLKGVDSTLKIQPAKLEDSAVYLCASSLQGPYGYTFGSGTRLTVV.